This TCR beta chain originates from a study of cytomegalovirus exposure and HLA in healthy donors. Study-wide results and caveats: Accurate predictions that matched the HLA-A and HLA-B alleles of most subjects were reportedly made from TCR beta sequences. Previously analyzed data showed that most TCR beta V segments were productive at a frequency of about 87% or about 30%.

Trimming shortened V by 0 bases and J by 0 bases, and 9 bases separated the two germline ends. Germline V gene sequence: CDR1 SGDLS, CDR2 YYNGEE. This CDR3 is 16 amino acids long. This PCR relied on a set of 60 Vbeta primers and 13 Jbeta primers. TCRdb's copy holds only in-frame clones and misses some; the assay was immunoSEQ multiplex PCR. The table lists 110,000 or so clones, approximately 80% of them singletons, with 5% to 6% in the top ten. Turning to this clone: Its specificity is not known.

The sequence was obtained from a woman aged 30 to 39 in good health and CMV-seropositive. The specimen was PBMCs. This chain connects TRBV9 to TRBJ1-4, with D unclear. In DNA form, the CDR3 reads TGTGCCAGCAGCGTAGATCGAGCCGCAACTAATGAAAAACTGTTTTTT. It yields the protein CASSVDRAATNEKLFF.